The 13 T cell receptor beta chains in this list originate from one sample, sequenced in a study of blood T cell repertoires in COVID-19. Here immunoSEQ multiplex PCR was the method, and the copy in TCRdb shows in-frame clones only, minus some. The sample has 250,000 to 300,000 clones, about 87% seen once. The sequenced sample was peripheral blood. The receptors were sampled from a woman aged 30 to 39 who had recovered from COVID-19.

This CDR3 is CASSPGTVNYGYTF. The CDR3 DNA reads as TGTGCCAGCAGCCCCGGGACAGTTAACTATGGCTACACCTTC. The V call is TRBV7-8, the J call TRBJ1-2; the match to TRBD1 covers 7 bases. Per the germline V gene, CDR1 is SGHVS and CDR2 is FQNEAQ. This CDR3 comprises 14 residues. Trimming took 5 bases from V and 1 from J; bases not matched to a gene: 4.

Written as DNA, the CDR3 is TGCGCCAGCAGCCGAAACAGGGACTCCTACGAGCAGTACTTC. Translated, it gives CASSRNRDSYEQYF. This chain links TRBV5-1 with TRBJ2-7, with TRBD1 as a possible D gene (6 bases). With 4 bases removed from V and 0 bases from J, the gap between germline ends came to 11 bases. This CDR3 has 14 residues. CDR1 SGHRS and CDR2 YFSETQ come from the germline V gene.

The rearrangement links TRBV7-3 to TRBJ2-2; D not resolved. The V and J ends lost 5 bases and 6 bases respectively, with 10 bases between them. CDR3 length: 13 amino acids. Germline V gene lookup returns CDR1 SGHTA and CDR2 FQGTGA. CDR3: CASSPHYAGELFF. The CDR3 nucleotides are TGTGCCAGCAGCCCCCACTACGCCGGGGAGCTGTTTTTT.

The chain carries TRBV7-8 and TRBJ1-1, with 7 positions matching TRBD1. V gave up 5 bases and J gave up 3 bases; unmatched junction bases: 15. Germline assignment: CDR1 SGHVS and CDR2 FQNEAQ. This CDR3 region has 17 residues. DNA for the CDR3: TGTGCCAGCAGCCGAGGCCCAGGGGGGTTGGCCGACACTGAAGCTTTCTTT. Translated, it gives CASSRGPGGLADTEAFF.

The chain carries TRBV14 and TRBJ2-2; no clear D. V shed 1 base and J shed 3 bases, with 6 bases lying between them. The CDR3 sequence is 14 residues long. Germline V lookup: CDR1 SGHDN, CDR2 FVKESK. DNA of the CDR3: TGTGCCAGCAGCCAAGGGCGGTACACCGGGGAGCTGTTTTTT. The encoded protein is CASSQGRYTGELFF. Complete variable domain (other parts from reference TRBV14 and TRBJ2-2): EAGVTQFPSHSVIEKGQTVTLRCDPISGHDNLYWYRRVMGKEIKFLLHFVKESKQDESGMPNNRFLAERTGGTYSTLKVQPAELEDSGVYFCASSQGRYTGELFFGEGSRLTVL.

The V call is TRBV5-4, the J call TRBJ2-3; 7 positions agree with TRBD2. After removal of 0 bases from V and 8 bases from J, the junction contained 18 bases not matched to a gene. The CDR3 has 18 residues. Germline assignment: CDR1 SGHNT and CDR2 YYREEE (reference sequence). The CDR3 loop reads CASSLGAPGSRGDATQYF. As DNA, the CDR3 is TGTGCCAGCAGCTTGGGGGCGCCAGGTAGTCGGGGGGATGCTACGCAGTATTTT.

The chain combines TRBV11-1 with TRBJ2-5, with 8 bases matching TRBD1. This CDR3 is built from 14 residues. The germline CDR1 and CDR2 sequences are SGHAT and FQDESV (reference sequence). With 6 bases clipped from V and 5 bases from J, the junction kept 8 bases outside the gene matches. The CDR3 region has the DNA TGTGCCAGCAGTCTCTTGACAGGGGATGAGACCCAGTACTTC. This gives the protein CASSLLTGDETQYF.

V usage is TRBV2 and J usage is TRBJ1-6, with 7 nucleotides matching TRBD1. From germline, CDR1 is SNHLY and CDR2 FYNNEI. V lost 6 bases and J lost 8; bases outside the gene matches: 10. The CDR3 sequence is 15 residues long. The chain's CDR3 is CASSPTGRGDSPLHF. CDR3 DNA sequence: TGTGCCAGCAGCCCGACAGGGAGAGGCGATTCACCCCTCCACTTT. The full variable domain, with the rest looked up from reference TRBV2 and TRBJ1-6, is EPEVTQTPSHQVTQMGQEVILRCVPISNHLYFYWYRQILGQKVEFLVSFYNNEISEKSEIFDDQFSVERPDGSNFTLKIRSTKLEDSAMYFCASSPTGRGDSPLHFGNGTRLTVT.

The genes are TRBV28 and TRBJ1-5; 7 positions agree with TRBD1. The CDR3 spans 16 residues. The germline CDR1 and CDR2 sequences are MDHEN and SYDVKM. V lost 7 bases and J lost 0; bases outside the gene matches: 9. The CDR3 sequence: CASIGTDPYSNQPQHF. The CDR3 DNA follows: TGTGCCAGCATCGGGACAGACCCTTATAGCAATCAGCCCCAGCATTTT.

The chain has TRBV5-4 and TRBJ2-7, with TRBD1 matching over 7 bases. Germline V gene lookup returns CDR1 SGHNT and CDR2 YYREEE (reference sequence). The CDR3 is 14 amino acids. V lost 5 bases, J lost 0 bases, and 5 bases stayed unmatched. The chain's CDR3 is CASSPTGSSYEQYF. The CDR3 nucleotides are TGTGCCAGCAGTCCGACAGGGAGCTCCTACGAGCAGTACTTC.

This clone was observed a handful of times. The CDR3 here is CASSELGGNSPLHF. The CDR3 DNA reads TGTGCCAGCAGTGAACTGGGGGGTAATTCACCCCTCCACTTT. V gene TRBV2 combines with J gene TRBJ1-6, with D possibly matching TRBD1 (5 bases). V dropped 2 bases and J dropped 6 bases, with 8 bases sitting between them. The CDR3 has 14 residues. Germline CDR1 reads SNHLY; CDR2 reads FYNNEI.

The V call is TRBV13, the J call TRBJ1-2, with 7 positions matching TRBD1. CDR1 and CDR2 (germline): PRHDT, FYEKMQ (reference sequence). CDR3 length: 13 amino acids. V lost 3 bases to trimming and J lost 4 bases; unmatched junction nucleotides: 2. The CDR3, as DNA: TGTGCCAGCAGCTTGGGACAGTCCTATGGCTACACCTTC. Translation gives CASSLGQSYGYTF.

The V call is TRBV27, the J call TRBJ1-2; 10 bases map to TRBD1. The CDR3 contains 17 residues. V gave up 0 bases and J gave up 4 bases; unmatched junction bases: 8. Germline V lookup: CDR1 MNHEY, CDR2 SMNVEV (reference sequence). The CDR3 loop is CASSLSPGQGFSYGYTF. CDR3 sequence (DNA): TGTGCCAGCAGTTTATCCCCGGGACAGGGGTTTAGCTATGGCTACACCTTC.